This TCR beta chain was captured in a study of cytomegalovirus exposure and HLA in healthy donors. Trimming removed 2 bases from V and 7 bases from J; junction bases left unmatched: 9. The length of the CDR3 is 15 residues. Germline V gives CDR1 SGDLS, CDR2 YYNGEE. PCR employed 60 Vbeta and 13 Jbeta primers. Libraries were prepared by immunoSEQ multiplex PCR; TCRdb keeps only in-frame clonotypes and omits some of them. The data contain tens of thousands of clones, 84% of them seen just once; the ten biggest clones take up about 2%. The genes are TRBV9 and TRBJ1-1; 9 nucleotides line up with TRBD1. This TCR was sampled from a man between 18 and 35 years old in good health and CMV-seronegative. Material: PBMCs. The CDR3, as DNA: TGTGCCAGCAGCGTCGGGGGACAGGGTAGGCTTGAAGCTTTCTTT. It codes for CASSVGGQGRLEAFF.